Shown below are 26 T cell receptor beta chains from a single sample sequenced in a study of a mutant IDH1 vaccine in newly diagnosed glioma. These TCRs are of unknown antigen specificity. Time point noted: week 35, safety follow-up. Mutant IDH1 20-mer peptide, at 300 ug, made up each vaccine dose, with topical imiquimod. Measured with immunoSEQ multiplex PCR; TCRdb has only the in-frame clones, and not every one. Of 60,000 or so clones detected, around four fifths appear once; the ten largest clones hold about 4.2%. This sample comprised PBMCs, obtained from a glioma patient whose treatment included an IDH1 peptide vaccine. Receptors originate from a man aged 25 to 40 with glioma.

V usage is TRBV15 and J usage is TRBJ2-7; 7 bases line up with TRBD1. V gave up 0 bases and J gave up 3 bases; unmatched junction bases: 5. The germline gives CDR1 LNHNV, CDR2 YYDKDF (reference sequence). The CDR3 runs to 15 residues. The CDR3 spells CATSRDVGQSYEQYF. CDR3 sequence (DNA): TGTGCCACCAGCAGAGATGTGGGACAGAGCTACGAGCAGTACTTC.

This rearrangement joins TRBV19 to TRBJ1-2; D possibly corresponds to TRBD1 (6 bases). Germline V gene sequence: CDR1 LNHDA, CDR2 SQIVND (reference sequence). CDR3 length: 15 amino acids. V gave up 8 bases and J gave up 2 bases, with 18 bases separating them. CDR3 residues: CASWGLRGGNYGYTF. In DNA form, the CDR3 reads TGTGCCAGTTGGGGACTAAGAGGGGGGAACTATGGCTACACCTTC.

CDR3 coding DNA: TGCGCCAGCAGCTGGGCCCCCGGGTCCTACGAGCAGTACTTC. It specifies CASSWAPGSYEQYF. The chain joins TRBV5-1 to TRBJ2-7; no definite D call. Germline V gene data show CDR1 as SGHRS and CDR2 as YFSETQ. This CDR3 region has 14 residues. The V end was cut by 3 bases, the J end by 1 base, with 11 bases between.

The genes are TRBV5-1 and TRBJ1-4; D gene ambiguous. The V gene lost 2 bases and the J gene lost 0 bases, with 14 bases spanning the gap. Per the germline V gene, CDR1 is SGHRS and CDR2 is YFSETQ. This CDR3 has 17 amino acids. DNA for the CDR3: TGCGCCAGCAGCTTAGATGGACGGACGGCAACTAATGAAAAACTGTTTTTT. This encodes CASSLDGRTATNEKLFF. Variable domain in full (rest from reference TRBV5-1 and TRBJ1-4): KAGVTQTPRYLIKTRGQQVTLSCSPISGHRSVSWYQQTPGQGLQFLFEYFSETQRNKGNFPGRFSGRQFSNSRSEMNVSTLELGDSALYLCASSLDGRTATNEKLFFGSGTQLSVL.

This rearrangement joins TRBV30 to TRBJ2-7, with D possibly TRBD2 on 5 matching bases. The CDR3 loop spans 14 amino acids. V was shortened by 0 bases and J by 5 bases, with 14 bases between the two germline ends. Germline assignment: CDR1 GTSNPN and CDR2 SVGIG (reference sequence). CDR3 sequence reads: CAWSVWSGEDEQYF. Written as DNA, the CDR3 is TGTGCCTGGAGTGTGTGGTCCGGGGAAGACGAGCAGTACTTC.

The genes are TRBV9 and TRBJ2-1, with D tentatively TRBD2 (5 bases). The CDR3 runs to 18 residues. Deletions cut 0 bases from V and 7 bases from J, with 23 bases between. CDR1 and CDR2 (germline): SGDLS, YYNGEE. In DNA, the CDR3 is TGTGCCAGCAGCGTAGAGTTATTATTGAGGGAGAAGCAGAATGAGCAGTTCTTC. Protein product: CASSVELLLREKQNEQFF.

The chain has TRBV25-1 and TRBJ2-3; D gene ambiguous. CDR1 is MGHDK, CDR2 SYGVNS, per germline. Trimming took 2 bases from V and 4 from J, leaving 10 bases between them. CDR3 length equals 14 residues. CDR3 protein: CASSEIGRSDTQYF. The CDR3 DNA follows: TGTGCCAGCAGTGAAATAGGTCGGTCAGATACGCAGTATTTT. Complete variable domain (other parts from reference TRBV25-1 and TRBJ2-3): EADIYQTPRYLVIGTGKKITLECSQTMGHDKMYWYQQDPGMELHLIHYSYGVNSTEKGDLSSESTVSRIRTEHFPLTLESARPSHTSQYLCASSEIGRSDTQYFGPGTRLTVL.

The chain has TRBV2 and TRBJ1-5; a possible D gene is TRBD1 (5 bases). The CDR3 covers 15 residues. Trimming stripped 1 base from V and 2 bases from J, with 9 bases between. The germline V gene has CDR1 SNHLY and CDR2 FYNNEI. The CDR3 DNA follows: TGTGCCAGCAGTGAAGGTCAGGGTCGCAATCAGCCCCAGCATTTT. This encodes CASSEGQGRNQPQHF.

The rearrangement links TRBV5-1 to TRBJ1-2, with 11 bases fitting TRBD1. The CDR3 loop spans 17 amino acids. The V and J ends lost 4 bases and 2 bases, in that order; junction bases with no gene match: 10. Germline V gene sequence: CDR1 SGHRS, CDR2 YFSETQ. The CDR3 coding sequence is TGCGCCAGCAGCGCTCCGGGACAGGGGGAAATCAACTATGGCTACACCTTC. Amino acids: CASSAPGQGEINYGYTF.

The chain has TRBV5-4 and TRBJ1-3; a weak D match, TRBD1 (5 bases). V was clipped by 4 bases and J by 0 bases, with 14 bases between them. Germline CDR1 reads SGHNT; CDR2 reads YYREEE (reference sequence). The CDR3 has 16 amino acids. The CDR3 is CASSPHRQGSGNTIYF. Here the CDR3 DNA reads TGTGCCAGCAGCCCTCACCGCCAGGGCTCTGGAAACACCATATATTTT.

This chain links TRBV7-9 with TRBJ1-1; D unresolved. In germline, CDR1 is SEHNR, CDR2 FQNEAQ (reference sequence). The V end lost 2 bases, the J end lost 1 base, and 11 bases lay between the germline ends. The CDR3 is made up of 15 amino acids. The CDR3 nucleotides read TGTGCCAGCAGCTTAAGGAGCCCACAGAACACTGAAGCTTTCTTT. It translates to CASSLRSPQNTEAFF.

This clone is medium-sized within its sample. The rearrangement links TRBV13 to TRBJ1-1; D is possibly TRBD1 (5 bases). The germline CDR1 and CDR2 sequences are PRHDT and FYEKMQ (reference sequence). Trimming cost V 2 bases and J 7 bases, with 8 bases left between them. The CDR3 loop spans 12 amino acids. CDR3 DNA sequence: TGTGCCAGCAGCTTATCAACAGGTGAAGCTTTCTTT. It codes for CASSLSTGEAFF.

The chain employs TRBV6-1 and TRBJ2-7, with D perhaps matching TRBD1 (5 bases). V lost 4 bases to trimming and J lost 2 bases, with 15 bases between them. The CDR3 spans 15 residues. Per the germline V gene, CDR1 is MNHNS and CDR2 is SASEGT. CDR3 DNA sequence: TGTGCCAGCAGTGCCCTTTGGACACCTACCTACGAGCAGTACTTC. Translation gives CASSALWTPTYEQYF.

The chain couples TRBV27 to TRBJ1-1; TRBD1 agrees at 9 bases. This CDR3 is 13 amino acids long. V gave up 2 bases and J gave up 10 bases; unmatched junction bases: 5. Germline V CDR1 and CDR2: MNHEY, SMNVEV (reference sequence). The CDR3 DNA reads TGTGCCAGCAGTTTAGGGGCGGGACAGGGAGCTTTCTTT. It codes for CASSLGAGQGAFF.

The genes are TRBV27 and TRBJ1-6; 7 bases are shared with TRBD1. After removal of 2 bases from V and 2 bases from J, the junction contained 3 bases not matched to a gene. Germline V gene data show CDR1 as MNHEY and CDR2 as SMNVEV (reference sequence). The CDR3 is made up of 16 amino acids. Here the CDR3 reads CASSLEQGAYNSPLHF. The CDR3, as DNA: TGTGCCAGCAGTTTAGAGCAGGGGGCCTATAATTCACCCCTCCACTTT.

V gene TRBV19 combines with J gene TRBJ1-2; D is perhaps TRBD1 (6 bases). Germline CDR1 reads LNHDA; CDR2 reads SQIVND (reference sequence). Trimming shortened V by 3 bases and J by 2 bases, and 22 bases separated the two germline ends. The CDR3 is 18 amino acids. Written as DNA, the CDR3 is TGTGCCAGTAGTATCTCCCGCCCTAGGGGGGCCTTGAACTATGGCTACACCTTC. It specifies CASSISRPRGALNYGYTF.

The chain recombines TRBV4-1 with TRBJ2-5; TRBD1 is a possible D gene (6 bases). The J call may be incorrect, as the DNA end agrees better with TRBJ2-7. The CDR3 has 16 amino acids. Looked up from germline, CDR1 is MGHRA and CDR2 is YSYEKL. The CDR3 protein is CASSQHLTGSYYEQYF. CDR3 DNA sequence: TGCGCCTCCTCTCAACACTTAACAGGGTCTTATTACGAGCAGTACTTC.

This clone has only one observation. This chain uses TRBV11-2 with TRBJ1-4; 8 positions agree with TRBD1. This CDR3 has 15 amino acids. The junction had 11 bases not matched to a gene; V was cut back by 6 bases and J by 8 bases. The germline V gene has CDR1 SGHAT and CDR2 FQNNGV. The CDR3 region has the DNA TGTGCCAGCAGAACACACAGGGGGAGAAGCGAAAAACTGTTTTTT. Its translation: CASRTHRGRSEKLFF.

The V gene is TRBV5-1, the J gene TRBJ1-3; D gene uncertain. From germline, CDR1 is SGHRS and CDR2 YFSETQ. Trimming cost V 3 bases and J 2 bases, with 9 bases left between them. The CDR3 runs 14 residues. CDR3 residues: CASSSRGPGNTIYF. CDR3 nucleotide sequence: TGCGCCAGCAGCTCCAGAGGTCCTGGAAACACCATATATTTT.

The chain employs TRBV10-1 and TRBJ2-7, with 9 bases that match TRBD2. Germline V gene sequence: CDR1 WNHNN, CDR2 SYGVQD (reference sequence). CDR3 length: 15 amino acids. With 2 bases clipped from V and 6 bases from J, the junction kept 8 bases outside the gene matches. This chain's CDR3 is CASSEMSSGVAEQYF. The CDR3 coding sequence is TGCGCCAGCAGTGAGATGTCTAGCGGGGTAGCCGAGCAGTACTTC.

The chain uses TRBV7-6 and TRBJ2-7; weak D call: TRBD1 (6 bases). The CDR3 totals 14 residues. Trimming cost V 5 bases and J 3 bases, with 14 bases left between them. Looked up from germline, CDR1 is SGHVS and CDR2 is FNYEAQ. The CDR3 spells CASSPSRDNYEQYF. The CDR3 DNA is TGTGCCAGCAGCCCAAGCCGGGACAACTACGAGCAGTACTTC. The entire variable domain, with the rest obtained from reference TRBV7-6 and TRBJ2-7, is as follows: GAGVSQSPRYKVTKRGQDVALRCDPISGHVSLYWYRQALGQGPEFLTYFNYEAQQDKSGLPNDRFSAERPEGSISTLTIQRTEQRDSAMYRCASSPSRDNYEQYFGPGTRLTVT.

The chain carries TRBV19 and TRBJ2-5; TRBD2 aligns across 8 bases. J was trimmed by 3 bases and V by 6 bases; bases with no gene match: 15. Germline V CDR1 and CDR2: LNHDA, SQIVND (reference sequence). The CDR3 sequence is 17 residues long. The DNA for the CDR3 is TGTGCCAGTAGCCACGGCATACAACAGCGGGGGAAAGAGACCCAGTACTTC. It encodes CASSHGIQQRGKETQYF.

This clone was seen more than once but under ten times. The chain recombines TRBV6-5 with TRBJ1-1; D not resolved. In germline, CDR1 is MNHEY, CDR2 SVGAGI. Trimming removed 0 bases at V and 5 bases at J, with 10 bases between. CDR3 length equals 14 residues. Here the CDR3 reads CASSYSIGVTEAFF. As DNA, the CDR3 is TGTGCCAGCAGTTACTCGATCGGGGTAACTGAAGCTTTCTTT.

V and J are TRBV12-5 and TRBJ1-5; D is uncertain. Trimming pared 0 bases from V and 0 bases from J, leaving 12 bases between. The CDR3 has 17 residues. Germline V gives CDR1 LGHNT, CDR2 FRNRAP. The CDR3: CASGLVRGRISNQPQHF. As DNA, the CDR3 is TGTGCTAGTGGTTTGGTACGAGGACGGATTAGCAATCAGCCCCAGCATTTT. Using reference TRBV12-5 and TRBJ1-5 for the parts outside the CDR3, the full variable domain is DARVTQTPRHKVTEMGQEVTMRCQPILGHNTVFWYRQTMMQGLELLAYFRNRAPLDDSGMPKDRFSAEMPDATLATLKIQPSEPRDSAVYFCASGLVRGRISNQPQHFGDGTRLSIL.

The sample holds one count of this clone. The V gene is TRBV7-9, the J gene TRBJ2-7; D possibly corresponds to TRBD1 (6 bases). Deletions cut 1 base from V and 2 bases from J, with 12 bases between. Germline CDR1 SEHNR, CDR2 FQNEAQ (reference sequence). The CDR3 contains 15 residues. The CDR3 sequence: CASSLGTERPYEQYF. The CDR3 DNA is TGTGCCAGCAGCTTAGGGACAGAGAGACCCTACGAGCAGTACTTC.

The chain combines TRBV5-1 with TRBJ2-2, with 7 bases lining up with TRBD1. The V gene's germline CDR1 is SGHRS and CDR2 YFSETQ. There are 15 residues in the CDR3. J gave up 1 base and V 0 bases, and 0 bases lay outside the gene matches. CDR3 amino acids: CASSLGQGNTGELFF. CDR3 DNA sequence: TGCGCCAGCAGCTTGGGACAGGGGAACACCGGGGAGCTGTTTTTT.